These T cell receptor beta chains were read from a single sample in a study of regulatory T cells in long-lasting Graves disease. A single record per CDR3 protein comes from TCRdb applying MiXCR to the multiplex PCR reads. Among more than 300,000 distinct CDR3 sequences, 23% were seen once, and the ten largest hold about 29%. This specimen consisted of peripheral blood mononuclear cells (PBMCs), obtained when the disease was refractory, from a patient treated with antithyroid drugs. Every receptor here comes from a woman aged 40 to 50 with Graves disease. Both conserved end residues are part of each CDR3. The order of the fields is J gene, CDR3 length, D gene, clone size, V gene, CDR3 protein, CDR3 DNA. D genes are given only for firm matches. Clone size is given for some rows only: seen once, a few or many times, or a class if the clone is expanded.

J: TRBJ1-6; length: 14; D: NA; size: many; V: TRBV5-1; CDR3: CASSLTGRNSPLHF; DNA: TGCGCCAGCAGCCTGACAGGAAGGAATTCACCCCTCCACTTT
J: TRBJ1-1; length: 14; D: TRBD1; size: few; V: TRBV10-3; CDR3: CAISEQGASTEAFF; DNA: TGTGCCATCAGTGAGCAGGGGGCGAGCACTGAAGCTTTCTTT
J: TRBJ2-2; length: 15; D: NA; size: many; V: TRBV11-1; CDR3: CASSLAAGHTGELFF; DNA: TGTGCCAGCAGCTTAGCGGCAGGTCACACCGGGGAGCTGTTTTTT
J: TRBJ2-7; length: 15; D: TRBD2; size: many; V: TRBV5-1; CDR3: CASSLAAGGIYEQYF; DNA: TGCGCCAGCAGCTTGGCTGCGGGAGGTATCTACGAGCAGTACTTC
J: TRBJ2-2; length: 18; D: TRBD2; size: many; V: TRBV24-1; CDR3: CATSDFRLLAGGSGELFF; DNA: TGTGCCACCAGTGATTTCCGCCTTCTAGCGGGAGGCTCCGGGGAGCTGTTTTTT
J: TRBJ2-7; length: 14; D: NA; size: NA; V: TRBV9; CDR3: CASSSGVGAYEQYF; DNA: TGTGCCAGCAGCTCAGGGGTGGGCGCCTACGAGCAGTACTTC
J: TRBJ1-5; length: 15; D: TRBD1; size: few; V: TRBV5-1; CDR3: CASSHGTGKNQPQHF; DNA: TGCGCCAGCAGCCACGGGACAGGGAAAAATCAGCCCCAGCATTTT
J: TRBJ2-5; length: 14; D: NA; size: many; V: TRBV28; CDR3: CASSLASEQETQYF; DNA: TGTGCCAGCAGTTTAGCTAGCGAGCAAGAGACCCAGTACTTC
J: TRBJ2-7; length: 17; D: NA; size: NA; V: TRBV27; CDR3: CASNARAGTGFSYEQYF; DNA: TGTGCCAGCAACGCACGAGCCGGGACGGGATTCTCCTACGAGCAGTACTTC
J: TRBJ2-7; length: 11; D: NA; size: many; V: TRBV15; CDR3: CATSSAYEQYF; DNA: TGTGCCACCAGCAGCGCCTACGAGCAGTACTTC
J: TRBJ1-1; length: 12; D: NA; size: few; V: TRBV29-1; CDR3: CSVYNGPAEAFF; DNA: TGCAGCGTTTACAACGGCCCCGCTGAAGCTTTCTTT
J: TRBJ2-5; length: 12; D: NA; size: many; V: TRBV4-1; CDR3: CASSQPQETQYF; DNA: TGCGCCAGCAGCCAACCCCAAGAGACCCAGTACTTC
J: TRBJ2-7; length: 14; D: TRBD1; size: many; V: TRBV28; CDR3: CASRPGQGTYEQYF; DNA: TGTGCCAGCAGACCCGGACAGGGCACCTACGAGCAGTACTTC
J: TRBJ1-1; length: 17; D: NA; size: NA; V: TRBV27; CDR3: CASSLGDTRLFNTEAFF; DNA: TGTGCCAGCAGTTTAGGGGACACCAGACTATTCAACACTGAAGCTTTCTTT
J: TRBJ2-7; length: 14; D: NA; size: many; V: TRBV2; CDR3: CASSEGGIRDEQYF; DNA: TGTGCCAGCAGTGAAGGTGGGATAAGGGACGAGCAGTACTTC
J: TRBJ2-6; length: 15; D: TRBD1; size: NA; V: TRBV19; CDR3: CASSVDRAGANVLTF; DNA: TGTGCCAGTAGTGTAGACAGGGCTGGGGCCAACGTCCTGACTTTC
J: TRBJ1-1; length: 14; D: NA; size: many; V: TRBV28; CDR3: CASSPGGVNTEAFF; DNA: TGTGCCAGCAGCCCTGGGGGGGTGAACACTGAAGCTTTCTTT
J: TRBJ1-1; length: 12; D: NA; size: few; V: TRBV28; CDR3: CASSRGGTGAFF; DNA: TGTGCCAGCAGCCGGGGAGGGACTGGAGCTTTCTTT
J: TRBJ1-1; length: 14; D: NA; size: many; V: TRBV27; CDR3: CASSLSRVWTEAFF; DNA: TGTGCCAGCAGTTTATCGCGGGTTTGGACTGAAGCTTTCTTT
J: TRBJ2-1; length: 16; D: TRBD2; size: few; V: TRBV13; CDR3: CASSSRAGGPGNEQFF; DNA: TGTGCCAGCAGCTCAAGAGCGGGAGGGCCGGGCAATGAGCAGTTCTTC
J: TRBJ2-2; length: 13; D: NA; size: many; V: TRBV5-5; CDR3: CASSQLGAGELFF; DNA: TGTGCCAGCAGCCAACTAGGGGCCGGGGAGCTGTTTTTT
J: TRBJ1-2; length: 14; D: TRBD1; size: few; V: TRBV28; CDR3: CASSSSTGSEGYTF; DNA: TGTGCCAGCAGTTCATCGACAGGGAGTGAGGGCTACACCTTC
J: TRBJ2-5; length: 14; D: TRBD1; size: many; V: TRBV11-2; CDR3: CASSSPGQEVTQYF; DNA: TGTGCCAGCAGCTCGCCGGGACAGGAGGTGACCCAGTACTTC
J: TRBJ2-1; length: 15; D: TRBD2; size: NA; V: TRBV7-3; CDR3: CASSLSSSGYNEQFF; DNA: TGTGCCAGCAGCTTGAGTTCTAGCGGCTACAATGAGCAGTTCTTC
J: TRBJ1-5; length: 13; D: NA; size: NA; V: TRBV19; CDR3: CAIRDNVNQPQHF; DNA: TGTGCCATCCGGGACAACGTAAATCAGCCCCAGCATTTT
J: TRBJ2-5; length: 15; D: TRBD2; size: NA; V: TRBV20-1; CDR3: CSARDPRLAGETQYF; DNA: TGCAGTGCTAGAGACCCCAGACTAGCAGGCGAGACCCAGTACTTC
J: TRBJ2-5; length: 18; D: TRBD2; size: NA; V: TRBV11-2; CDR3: CASSHAATSGRTKETQYF; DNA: TGTGCCAGCAGCCACGCCGCGACTAGCGGGAGGACTAAAGAGACCCAGTACTTC
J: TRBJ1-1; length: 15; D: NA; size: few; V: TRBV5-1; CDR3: CASSLVLAVDTEAFF; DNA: TGCGCCAGCAGCTTGGTCTTGGCGGTGGACACTGAAGCTTTCTTT
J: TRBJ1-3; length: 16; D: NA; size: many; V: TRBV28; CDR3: CASSSIRGSSGNTIYF; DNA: TGTGCCAGCAGTTCCATTCGGGGCAGCTCTGGAAACACCATATATTTT
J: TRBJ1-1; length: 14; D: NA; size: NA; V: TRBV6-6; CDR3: CAGSYSIGVYEAFF; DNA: TGTGCCGGCAGTTACTCGATTGGGGTTTATGAAGCTTTCTTT
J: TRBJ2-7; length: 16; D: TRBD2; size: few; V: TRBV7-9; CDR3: CASSLGAPGLAGEQYF; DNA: TGTGCCAGCAGCTTAGGGGCCCCGGGACTAGCTGGGGAGCAGTACTTC
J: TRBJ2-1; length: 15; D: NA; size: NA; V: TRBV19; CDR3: CASSTYRVTYNEQFF; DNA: TGTGCCAGTAGTACGTACAGGGTAACCTACAATGAGCAGTTCTTC
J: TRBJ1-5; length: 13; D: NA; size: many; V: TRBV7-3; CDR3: CASSLDRFQPQHF; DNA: TGTGCCAGCAGCTTAGACAGGTTTCAGCCCCAGCATTTT
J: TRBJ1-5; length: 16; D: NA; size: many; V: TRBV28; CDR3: CASSSPGTYSNQPQHF; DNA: TGTGCCAGCAGTTCCCCCGGGACCTATAGCAATCAGCCCCAGCATTTT
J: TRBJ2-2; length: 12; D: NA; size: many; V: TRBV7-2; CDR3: CASSSLRGELFF; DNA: TGTGCCAGCAGCTCCCTTCGCGGGGAGCTGTTTTTT
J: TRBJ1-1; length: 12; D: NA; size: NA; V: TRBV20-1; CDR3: CSATEINTEAFF; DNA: TGCAGTGCCACAGAGATTAACACTGAAGCTTTCTTT
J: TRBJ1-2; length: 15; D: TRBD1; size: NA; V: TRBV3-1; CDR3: CASSQGGQPTYGYTF; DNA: TGTGCCAGCAGCCAAGGGGGACAGCCGACCTATGGCTACACCTTC
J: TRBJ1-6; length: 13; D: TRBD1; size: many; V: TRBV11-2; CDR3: CASSRTGYSPLHF; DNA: TGTGCCAGCAGCCGGACAGGGTATTCACCCCTCCACTTT
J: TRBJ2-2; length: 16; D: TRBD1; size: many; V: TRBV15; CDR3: CATSRVGTGGSGELFF; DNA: TGTGCCACCAGCAGGGTGGGGACAGGGGGCTCCGGGGAGCTGTTTTTT
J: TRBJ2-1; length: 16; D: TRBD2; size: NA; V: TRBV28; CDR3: CASSPGGSGSYNEQFF; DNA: TGTGCCAGCAGTCCTGGGGGTAGCGGGAGCTACAATGAGCAGTTCTTC
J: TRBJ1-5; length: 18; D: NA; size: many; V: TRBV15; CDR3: CATSARTVFGIGNQPQHF; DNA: TGTGCCACCAGCGCCCGGACAGTTTTCGGGATAGGCAATCAGCCCCAGCATTTT
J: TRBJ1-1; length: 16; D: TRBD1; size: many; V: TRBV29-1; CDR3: CSVCKDPGQLIPEAFF; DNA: TGCAGCGTTTGTAAGGACCCGGGACAGCTAATACCTGAAGCTTTCTTT
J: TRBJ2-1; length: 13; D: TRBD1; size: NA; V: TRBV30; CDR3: CAWRRTGRNEQFF; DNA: TGTGCCTGGAGAAGGACAGGGCGGAATGAGCAGTTCTTC
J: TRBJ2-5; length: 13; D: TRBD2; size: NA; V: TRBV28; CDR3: CASARGDYQTQYF; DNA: TGTGCCAGCGCCCGGGGGGACTACCAAACCCAGTACTTC
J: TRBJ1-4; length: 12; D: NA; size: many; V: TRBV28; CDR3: CASSFIGEKLFF; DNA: TGTGCCAGCAGTTTTATTGGTGAAAAACTGTTTTTT